The T cell receptor (beta chain) under discussion was sequenced for a study of technical replicates of blood from several donors. Method: immunoSEQ multiplex PCR; TCRdb's copy keeps in-frame clones and lacks some. The sample lists 85,000 to 100,000 clones; about 95% were seen once. With V trimmed by 5 bases and J by 5 bases, 6 bases remained unmatched. Germline lookup yields CDR1 MNHNS and CDR2 SASEGT. This CDR3 contains 15 residues. The sample taken for sequencing was T cells isolated from PBMCs. This receptor was identified in a human donor in good health. The chain recombines TRBV6-1 with TRBJ2-5; 12 positions agree with TRBD2. The CDR3 reads CASSRLAGEGETQYF. In DNA form, the CDR3 reads TGTGCCAGCAGTCGACTAGCGGGAGAGGGGGAGACCCAGTACTTC.